These 11 T cell receptor beta chains originate from one sample sequenced in a study of OX40 agonist ivuxolimab in advanced cancers. Clones were sequenced by immunoSEQ multiplex PCR, and TCRdb holds only the in-frame ones, with some missing. The sample carries tens of thousands of clones, around four fifths recorded once. The source material was CD4+ or CD8+ T cells sorted from blood, sampled in a trial of the OX40 agonist ivuxolimab. The source is an adult with an advanced solid tumor such as melanoma, head and neck, liver or kidney cancer.

As to this clone: Mismatch with germline at one junction end may stem from a read error. The V and J genes are TRBV18 and TRBJ1-2; D might be TRBD1 (6 bases). CDR1 is KGHSH, CDR2 LQKENI, per germline. The CDR3 is made up of 12 amino acids. As DNA, the CDR3 is TGTGCCAGCACACCAACGGGGGCTGGCTACACCTTC. Amino acids: CASTPTGAGYTF.

This clone is medium-sized by share. The chain uses TRBV7-8 and TRBJ1-5, with no clear D. Germline V gene data show CDR1 as SGHVS and CDR2 as FQNEAQ. The CDR3 totals 14 residues. The V end lost 5 bases, the J end lost 0 bases, and 8 bases lay between the germline ends. The DNA for the CDR3 is TGTGCCAGCAGCCGCGGGTATAGCAATCAGCCCCAGCATTTT. Its translation: CASSRGYSNQPQHF.

The gene calls are TRBV5-6 and TRBJ2-2, with 7 nucleotides matching TRBD1. There are 15 residues in the CDR3. Germline loops: CDR1 SGHDT, CDR2 YYEEEE. J was trimmed by 5 bases and V by 4 bases; bases with no gene match: 8. The CDR3 DNA sequence: TGTGCCAGCAGCCTAACCGGGACAGAAACCGGGGAGCTGTTTTTT. This gives the protein CASSLTGTETGELFF.

This clone is a singleton in its sample. The CDR3 is CASSLLAGPETQYF. In nucleotides, the CDR3 is TGTGCCAGCAGCTTATTGGCGGGGCCCGAGACCCAGTACTTC. This rearrangement joins TRBV11-2 to TRBJ2-5, with D perhaps matching TRBD2 (6 bases). V was cut by 2 bases and J by 5 bases, with 12 bases left in between. Looked up from germline, CDR1 is SGHAT and CDR2 is FQNNGV. This CDR3 region has 14 residues.

The gene calls are TRBV5-1 and TRBJ1-3; perhaps TRBD1 as D (5 bases). Germline V lookup: CDR1 SGHRS, CDR2 YFSETQ. CDR3 length: 14 residues. The V end was cut by 5 bases, the J end by 0 bases, with 9 bases between. The DNA of the CDR3 is TGCGCCAGCAGTTTACAGGACTCTGGAAACACCATATATTTT. Protein: CASSLQDSGNTIYF.

J is TRBJ1-1 and V is TRBV27; D gene ambiguous. CDR1 MNHEY and CDR2 SMNVEV come from the germline V gene (reference sequence). The V end was cut by 6 bases, the J end by 4 bases, with 18 bases between. The CDR3 spans 15 residues. CDR3 nucleotides: TGTGCCAGCAGCCCTCCCAGTCACACCAGCACTGAAGCTTTCTTT. It specifies CASSPPSHTSTEAFF.

The chain carries TRBV15 and TRBJ1-6; TRBD1 matches 8 bases. V trimming: 5 bases; J trimming: 9 bases; junction bases outside the gene matches: 9. This CDR3 has 15 residues. Germline values: CDR1 LNHNV, CDR2 YYDKDF (reference sequence). The CDR3 DNA reads TGTGCCACCAGCGGGGGACAGGTTGATCGTTCACCCCTCCACTTT. The encoded protein is CATSGGQVDRSPLHF.

This clone was picked up a small number of times. The J gene is TRBJ2-3, the V gene TRBV7-8; 9 bases line up with TRBD1. Per the germline V gene, CDR1 is SGHVS and CDR2 is FQNEAQ. The CDR3 sequence is 14 residues long. J was trimmed by 4 bases and V by 7 bases; bases with no gene match: 6. CDR3 sequence (DNA): TGTGCCAGCACCCTACAGGGGGCCTCAGATACGCAGTATTTT. Its protein is CASTLQGASDTQYF.

The chain has TRBV4-1 and TRBJ1-5, with 9 bases matching TRBD1. Germline lookup yields CDR1 MGHRA and CDR2 YSYEKL. V trimming: 3 bases; J trimming: 8 bases; junction bases outside the gene matches: 8. This CDR3 has 15 residues. CDR3: CASSHHGTGSEPQHF. The CDR3 coding sequence is TGCGCCAGCAGCCACCACGGGACAGGGTCGGAGCCCCAGCATTTT.

The rearrangement joins TRBV5-1 to TRBJ2-2, with D perhaps matching TRBD2 (5 bases). The CDR3 is 16 amino acids. V gave up 4 bases and J gave up 4 bases, with 17 bases separating them. CDR1 SGHRS and CDR2 YFSETQ come from the germline V gene. CDR3 nucleotides: TGCGCCAGCAGCCGGGGTGAAGGGTCCTTCACCGGGGAGCTGTTTTTT. Its protein product is CASSRGEGSFTGELFF.

This chain joins TRBV5-1 and TRBJ2-3; the D gene is possibly TRBD2 (7 bases). Germline CDR1 is SGHRS and CDR2 is YFSETQ. The CDR3 runs to 14 residues. V was cut by 5 bases and J by 5 bases, with 15 bases left in between. This chain's CDR3 is CASRGGGAGDTQYF. CDR3 sequence (DNA): TGCGCCAGCAGGGGAGGGGGGGCCGGAGATACGCAGTATTTT.